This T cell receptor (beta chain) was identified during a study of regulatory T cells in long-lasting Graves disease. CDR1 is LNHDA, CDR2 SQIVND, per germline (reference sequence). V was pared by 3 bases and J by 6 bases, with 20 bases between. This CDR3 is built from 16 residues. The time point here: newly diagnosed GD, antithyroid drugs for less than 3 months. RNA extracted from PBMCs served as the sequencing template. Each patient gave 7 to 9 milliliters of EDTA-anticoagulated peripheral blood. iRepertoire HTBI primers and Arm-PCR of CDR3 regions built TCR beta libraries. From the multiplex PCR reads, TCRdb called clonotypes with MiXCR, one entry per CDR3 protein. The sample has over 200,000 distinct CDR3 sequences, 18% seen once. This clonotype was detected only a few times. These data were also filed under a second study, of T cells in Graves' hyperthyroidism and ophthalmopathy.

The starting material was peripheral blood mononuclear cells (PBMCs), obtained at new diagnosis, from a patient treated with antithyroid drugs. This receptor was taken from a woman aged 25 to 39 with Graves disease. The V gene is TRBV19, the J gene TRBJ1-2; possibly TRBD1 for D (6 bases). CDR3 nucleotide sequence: TGTGCCAGTAGTATCAGAAACAGGGTGAAAGAAAATGGCTACACCTTC. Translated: CASSIRNRVKENGYTF. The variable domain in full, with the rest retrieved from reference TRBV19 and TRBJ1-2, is DGGITQSPKYLFRKEGQNVTLSCEQNLNHDAMYWYRQDPGQGLRLIYYSQIVNDFQKGDIAEGYSVSREKKESFPLTVTSAQKNPTAFYLCASSIRNRVKENGYTFGSGTRLTVV.